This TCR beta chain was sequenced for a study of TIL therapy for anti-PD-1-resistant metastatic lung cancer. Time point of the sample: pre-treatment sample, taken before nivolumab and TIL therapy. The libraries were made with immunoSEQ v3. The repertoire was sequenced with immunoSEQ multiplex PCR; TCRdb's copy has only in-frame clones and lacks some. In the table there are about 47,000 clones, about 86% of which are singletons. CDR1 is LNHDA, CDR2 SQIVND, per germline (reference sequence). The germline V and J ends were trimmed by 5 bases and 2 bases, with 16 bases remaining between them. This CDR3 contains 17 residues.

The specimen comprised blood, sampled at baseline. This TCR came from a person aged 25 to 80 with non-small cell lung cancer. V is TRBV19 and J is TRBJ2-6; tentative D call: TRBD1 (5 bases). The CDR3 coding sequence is TGTGCCAGTAGTCAGGGTCGGATTGACCCTGGGGCCAACGTCCTGACTTTC. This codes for CASSQGRIDPGANVLTF.